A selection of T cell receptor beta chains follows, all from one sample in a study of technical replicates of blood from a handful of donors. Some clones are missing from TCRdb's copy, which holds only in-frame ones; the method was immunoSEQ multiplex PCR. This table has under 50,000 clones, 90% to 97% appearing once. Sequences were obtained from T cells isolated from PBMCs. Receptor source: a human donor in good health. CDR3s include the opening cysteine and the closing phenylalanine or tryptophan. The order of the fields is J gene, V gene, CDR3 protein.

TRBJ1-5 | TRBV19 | CASSILRTGDQPQHF
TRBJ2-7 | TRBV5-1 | CASSLGQGSPYEQYF
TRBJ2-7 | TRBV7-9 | CASSYRQGAHEQYF
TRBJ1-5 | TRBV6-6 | CATTEVYSNQPQHF
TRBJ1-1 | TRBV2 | CASSDRPSGGGLNTEAFF
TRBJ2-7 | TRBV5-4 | CASSPIPDRHEQYF
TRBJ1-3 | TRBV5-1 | CASSLGHTDSGNTIYF
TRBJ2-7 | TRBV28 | CASTPPGHGYEQYF
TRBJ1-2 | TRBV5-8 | CASSPDRSYGYTF
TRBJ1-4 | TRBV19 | CASNTGTAYEEKLFF
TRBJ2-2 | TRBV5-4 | CASSPRLDTGELFF
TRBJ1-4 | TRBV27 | CASSLVGERKKLFF
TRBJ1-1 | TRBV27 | CASSNGGLNTEAFF
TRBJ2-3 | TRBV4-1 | CASSQVRGSTDTQYF
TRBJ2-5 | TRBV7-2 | CASSFRREEETQYF
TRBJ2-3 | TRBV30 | CAWGLRGETF
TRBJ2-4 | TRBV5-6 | CASSYRTSGSGIQYF
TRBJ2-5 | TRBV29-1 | CSVELRGTQYF
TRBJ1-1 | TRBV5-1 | CASSPLGQYTEAFF
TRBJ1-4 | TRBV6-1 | CASGTGVEKLFF
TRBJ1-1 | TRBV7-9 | CASSLNPAGNTEAFF
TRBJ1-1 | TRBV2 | CASCRDRALNTEAFF
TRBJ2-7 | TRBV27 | CASSLRTAYEQYF
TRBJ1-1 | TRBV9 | CASSPQNTEAFF
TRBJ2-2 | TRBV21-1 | CANRPGLASGTGELFF
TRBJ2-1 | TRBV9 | CASSVGGATNEQFF
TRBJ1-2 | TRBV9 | CASSTSTGGDYGYTF
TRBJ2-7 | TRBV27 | CASTAPGQGRSEQYF
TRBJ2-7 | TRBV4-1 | CASSHPGTSLNSYEQYF
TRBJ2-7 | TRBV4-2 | CASSQPGLGYEQYF
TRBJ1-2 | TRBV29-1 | CSGDRGLEGYTF
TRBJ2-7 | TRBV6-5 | CASSYSSGISYEQYF
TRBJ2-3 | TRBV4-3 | CASSPVSGGWTDTQYF
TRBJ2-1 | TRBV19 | CASSVAQNSINEQFF
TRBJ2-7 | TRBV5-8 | CASTGGESYEQYF
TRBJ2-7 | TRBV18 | CASSQGQASTYEQYF
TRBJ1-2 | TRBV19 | CASMSGGLYGYTF
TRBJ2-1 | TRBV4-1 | CASSPLRQGVWDEQFF
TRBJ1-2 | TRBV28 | CASSPRTGGYGYTF
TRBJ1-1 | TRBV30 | CAWSPLTVEAFF
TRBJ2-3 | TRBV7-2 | CASSNNQAVGYTDTQYF
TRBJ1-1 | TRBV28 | CASSLPYRNTEAFF
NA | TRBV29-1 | CSVLPVQGFYEQYF
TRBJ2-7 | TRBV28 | CASSRTSRAYEQYF
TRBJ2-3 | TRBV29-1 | CSVVTAFTDTQYF
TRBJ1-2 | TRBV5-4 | CASRSTGYEGYGYTF
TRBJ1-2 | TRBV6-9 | CASTLTGNTPKAFYGYTF
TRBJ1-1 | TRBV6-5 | CASSYSVGVNTEAFF
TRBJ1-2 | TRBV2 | CARDSVVGYGYTF
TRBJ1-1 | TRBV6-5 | CASIKDTSTEAFF
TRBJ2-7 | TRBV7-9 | CASSLGASYEQYF
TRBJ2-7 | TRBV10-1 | CASGGTLDYEQYF
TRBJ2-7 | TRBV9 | CASSTQGSSYEQYF
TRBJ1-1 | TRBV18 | CASSPTEGMNTEAFF
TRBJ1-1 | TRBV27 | CASSLSSGTGLQAFF
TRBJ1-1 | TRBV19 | CASSRDGLNTEAFF
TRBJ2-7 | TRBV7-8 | CASSLALRYEQYF
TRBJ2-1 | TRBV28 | CASSLLEDQGDEQFF
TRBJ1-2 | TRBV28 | CASRLALQSSGYTF